The 28 T cell receptor beta chains in this list originate from one sample, sequenced in a study of metastatic and nonmetastatic thyroid tumors. Through MiXCR, TCRdb re-clonotyped the PCR reads. The sample records about 32,000 clones, about 32% being singletons. Every patient underwent thyroid surgery untreated. Material for sequencing was tumor tissue. Receptors were obtained from a female donor with papillary thyroid cancer or a benign thyroid nodule (not recorded which). Some clones in this sample may be carry-over from other donors' samples.

The sample holds one count of this clone. This chain uses TRBV20-1 with TRBJ1-2; D gene unclear. CDR3 length: 10 residues. The V end lost 3 bases, the J end lost 6 bases, and 5 bases lay between the germline ends. CDR1 is DFQATT and CDR2 is SNEGSKA in the germline V gene (reference sequence). CDR3 DNA sequence: TGCAGTGCTAGGACACATGGCTACACCTTC. Amino acid sequence: CSARTHGYTF.

This rearrangement joins TRBV30 to TRBJ1-6; no firm D call. V shed 7 bases and J shed 1 base, with 8 bases lying between them. In germline, CDR1 is GTSNPN, CDR2 SVGIG (reference sequence). The CDR3 sequence is 13 residues long. CDR3 coding DNA: TGTGCCTACCGGGGTTCCTATAATTCACCCCTCCACTTT. It specifies CAYRGSYNSPLHF.

This clone was observed a few times. At the DNA level, this CDR3 is encoded by other sequences in the same sample as well. The J gene is TRBJ1-1, the V gene TRBV12-3 or TRBV12-4; 8 nucleotides align to TRBD1. This CDR3 has 14 amino acids. Trimming removed 4 bases from V and 4 bases from J; junction bases left unmatched: 5. CDR3 loop: CASSSGTGTTEAFF. DNA of the CDR3: TGTGCCAGCAGTTCCGGGACAGGAACCACTGAAGCTTTCTTT.

This clone was seen a handful of times. The chain recombines TRBV6-1 with TRBJ2-7, with 10 bases matching TRBD1. CDR1 is MNHNS and CDR2 is SASEGT in the germline V gene. The CDR3 extends over 15 amino acids. V shed 6 bases and J 1 base; nucleotides not matched to a gene: 6. The DNA of the CDR3 is TGTGCCAGCAGCCCGGGACAGGGGATTTCCTACGAGCAGTACTTC. As protein: CASSPGQGISYEQYF.

CDR3 residues: CASSPLLSTDTQYF. The CDR3 coding sequence is TGTGCCAGCAGCCCTCTCCTAAGCACAGATACGCAGTATTTT. The gene calls are TRBV12-3 or TRBV12-4 and TRBJ2-3; D not certain. The CDR3 sequence is 14 residues long. The ends were cut back, 6 bases at V and 0 bases at J, with 10 bases in the middle.

The chain combines TRBV2 with TRBJ1-2; the D is unclear. V was trimmed by 4 bases and J by 5 bases, leaving 8 bases between them. Germline V gene lookup returns CDR1 SNHLY and CDR2 FYNNEI. This CDR3 contains 12 residues. For the CDR3, the DNA is TGTGCCAGCAGTGTTGGTTCTTATGGCTACACCTTC. Translating gives CASSVGSYGYTF.

Within the sample, this clone is medium-sized. The chain is built from TRBV5-4 and TRBJ1-5; D is unclear. Germline values: CDR1 SGHNT, CDR2 YYREEE (reference sequence). The CDR3 sequence is 16 residues long. Trimming left V 4 bases short and J 3 bases short, with 17 bases between. For the CDR3, the DNA is TGTGCCAGCAGCCCGCGGTTAGGTGGCCCCAATCAGCCCCAGCATTTT. Translated, it gives CASSPRLGGPNQPQHF.

This clone was observed a handful of times. This rearrangement joins TRBV28 to TRBJ1-1; D gene uncertain. The CDR3 consists of 13 residues. Trimming took off 6 bases at V and 1 base at J, with 9 bases between the two ends. Germline CDR1 MDHEN, CDR2 SYDVKM. CDR3 region: CASSFDGNTEAFF. As DNA, the CDR3 is TGTGCCAGCAGCTTCGACGGGAACACTGAAGCTTTCTTT.

This clone was counted a few times. The chain is built from TRBV28 and TRBJ2-3; TRBD2 matches at 9 bases. Trimming removed 4 bases from V and 4 bases from J; junction bases left unmatched: 6. Germline V CDR1 and CDR2: MDHEN, SYDVKM. The CDR3 runs to 15 residues. CDR3 sequence (DNA): TGTGCCAGCAGTTCTATAGCGGGAGCCGCAGATACGCAGTATTTT. This gives the protein CASSSIAGAADTQYF.

The chain combines TRBV28 with TRBJ2-1; 10 nucleotides align to TRBD1. Germline CDR1 is MDHEN and CDR2 is SYDVKM. This CDR3 has 15 residues. Unmatched junction bases numbered 9, after V lost 6 bases and J lost 7 bases. Here the CDR3 DNA reads TGTGCCAGCAGCCCCGACAGGGGGCAGAATAATGAGCAGTTCTTC. Residues: CASSPDRGQNNEQFF.

On this clone: This may stem from a read error, because a much larger clone lies one nucleotide away. Other DNA sequences within the sample encode an identical CDR3. The V gene is TRBV28, the J gene TRBJ2-2; the D is unclear. The CDR3 has 12 amino acids. V gave up 6 bases and J gave up 4 bases, with 6 bases separating them. Germline-derived CDR1 and CDR2 are MDHEN and SYDVKM. The CDR3 nucleotides are TGTGCCAGCAGCTTCGTCACCGGGGAGCTGTTTTTT. Translation: CASSFVTGELFF.

In regard to this clone: Distinct nucleotide sequences in the sample also encode this CDR3. This chain links TRBV19 with TRBJ1-5; 7 nucleotides match TRBD1. CDR1 and CDR2 (germline): LNHDA, SQIVND (reference sequence). There are 13 residues in the CDR3. The V gene end was trimmed by 9 bases and the J gene end by 2 bases; junction bases not matched to a gene: 4. CDR3 DNA sequence: TGTGCCAGCTCCGGGACAGGCAATCAGCCCCAGCATTTT. Protein: CASSGTGNQPQHF.

V gene TRBV6-1 combines with J gene TRBJ1-1, with TRBD1 matching 10 bases. This CDR3 contains 12 residues. The trim removed 6 bases at V and 5 bases at J, leaving 0 bases unmatched. The germline V gene encodes CDR1 MNHNS and CDR2 SASEGT. For the CDR3, the DNA is TGTGCCAGCAGGGGACAGGGGACTGAAGCTTTCTTT. Amino acid sequence: CASRGQGTEAFF.

The chain joins TRBV11-1 to TRBJ2-7; D may be TRBD2 (5 bases). Germline loops: CDR1 SGHAT, CDR2 FQDESV (reference sequence). The CDR3 covers 13 residues. Trimming cost V 5 bases and J 3 bases, with 11 bases left between them. The CDR3 sequence is CASSLDYFYEQYF. CDR3 nucleotide sequence: TGTGCCAGCAGCCTAGACTACTTCTACGAGCAGTACTTC.

The V and J genes are TRBV6-1 and TRBJ1-1; 9 nucleotides line up with TRBD1. CDR3 length: 16 residues. The germline gives CDR1 MNHNS, CDR2 SASEGT. Trimming took 5 bases from V and 5 from J; bases not matched to a gene: 12. The CDR3 is CASSPYPRTGDTEAFF. For the CDR3, the DNA is TGTGCCAGCAGTCCCTACCCGAGGACAGGGGATACTGAAGCTTTCTTT.

This chain links TRBV20-1 with TRBJ2-1; 11 positions agree with TRBD2. Germline V lookup: CDR1 DFQATT, CDR2 SNEGSKA (reference sequence). This CDR3 spans 14 amino acids. V gave up 3 bases and J gave up 7 bases; unmatched junction bases: 5. This chain's CDR3 is CSARASGRWNEQFF. In DNA, the CDR3 is TGCAGTGCTAGGGCTAGCGGGAGGTGGAATGAGCAGTTCTTC.

The CDR3 DNA follows: TGTGCCAGCAGCCCCGAAGGTTGGGCGAGTGAGCAGTTCTTC. As protein: CASSPEGWASEQFF. This chain connects TRBV7-3 to TRBJ2-1; D remains unclear. CDR3 length: 14 residues. Trimming pared 5 bases from V and 9 bases from J, leaving 17 bases between. The germline V gene encodes CDR1 SGHTA and CDR2 FQGTGA.

The chain carries TRBV20-1 and TRBJ2-2; D perhaps matches TRBD2 (6 bases). CDR1 and CDR2 (germline): DFQATT, SNEGSKA (reference sequence). V lost 1 base to trimming and J lost 3 bases, with 12 bases between them. This CDR3 has 15 amino acids. The CDR3 nucleotides are TGCAGTGCTAGAGTCCCTAGCGTGTACACCGGGGAGCTGTTTTTT. Translating it yields CSARVPSVYTGELFF.

The chain combines TRBV2 with TRBJ2-1; 14 bases are a match to TRBD2. The J segment lost 2 bases and the V segment lost 7 bases, leaving 7 bases of the junction unmatched. There are 17 residues in the CDR3. Looked up from germline, CDR1 is SNHLY and CDR2 is FYNNEI. CDR3 protein: CASNRGLAGGTYNEQFF. DNA for the CDR3: TGTGCCAGCAACCGAGGACTAGCGGGAGGCACCTACAATGAGCAGTTCTTC.

The sample holds many counts of this clone. J is TRBJ1-5 and V is TRBV27; 8 nucleotides match TRBD1. J lost 1 base, V lost 3 bases, and 5 bases had no gene match. Germline V gene sequence: CDR1 MNHEY, CDR2 SMNVEV (reference sequence). The CDR3 runs to 16 residues. CDR3 nucleotides: TGTGCCAGCAGTTTTTCTCAGGGGGCGAGCAATCAGCCCCAGCATTTT. Its protein is CASSFSQGASNQPQHF.

This chain connects TRBV12-3 or TRBV12-4 to TRBJ2-2, with unresolved D. The V and J ends lost 5 bases and 6 bases respectively, with 10 bases between them. This CDR3 is built from 13 residues. DNA for the CDR3: TGTGCCAGCAGTGGGGTTTTGGCCGGGGAGCTGTTTTTT. Encoded protein: CASSGVLAGELFF.

The CDR3 region is CASSDVVGGLSTDTQYF. The DNA for the CDR3 is TGTGCCAGCAGTGATGTGGTGGGGGGCCTGAGCACAGATACGCAGTATTTT. The gene calls are TRBV2 and TRBJ2-3; tentatively, D is TRBD1 or TRBD2 (6 bases each). The CDR3 contains 17 residues. Germline values: CDR1 SNHLY, CDR2 FYNNEI. Trimming pared 3 bases from V and 0 bases from J, leaving 16 bases between.

The V gene is TRBV13, the J gene TRBJ1-4, with D unclear. Germline values: CDR1 PRHDT, CDR2 FYEKMQ (reference sequence). The CDR3 is 14 residues long. The V end was cut by 3 bases, the J end by 7 bases, with 12 bases between. This chain's CDR3 is CASSFGRPSEKLFF. The DNA of the CDR3 is TGTGCCAGCAGCTTCGGGCGACCCAGTGAAAAACTGTTTTTT.

This chain uses TRBV6-1 with TRBJ1-1; D is uncertain. Germline assignment: CDR1 MNHNS and CDR2 SASEGT. The CDR3 has 14 amino acids. Trimming stripped 5 bases from V and 1 base from J, with 11 bases between. CDR3 nucleotides: TGTGCCAGCAGTTCCGTCAGGCAGAACACTGAAGCTTTCTTT. Translation gives CASSSVRQNTEAFF.

This clone was detected a few times. The chain uses TRBV28 and TRBJ1-1, with D unresolved. CDR3 length: 14 amino acids. V was trimmed by 6 bases and J by 5 bases, leaving 16 bases between them. Germline loops: CDR1 MDHEN, CDR2 SYDVKM. CDR3 region: CASSPSSRRTEAFF. The CDR3 DNA reads TGTGCCAGCAGCCCATCCAGCAGAAGGACTGAAGCTTTCTTT.

The chain uses TRBV20-1 and TRBJ2-7; D is possibly TRBD2 (6 bases). Trimming removed 6 bases at V and 5 bases at J, with 14 bases between. This CDR3 is 12 amino acids long. Germline V gene sequence: CDR1 DFQATT, CDR2 SNEGSKA (reference sequence). As DNA, the CDR3 is TGCAGTGCAGTCGGAGGGCCCAACGAGCAGTACTTC. It translates to CSAVGGPNEQYF.

This clone was found a few times. The V gene is TRBV2, the J gene TRBJ1-2; D perhaps matches TRBD1 (6 bases). This CDR3 has 12 amino acids. In germline, CDR1 is SNHLY, CDR2 FYNNEI. Deletions cut 10 bases from V and 2 bases from J, with 11 bases between. The CDR3 nucleotides are TGTGCCACCTCGCAGGGGAACTATGGCTACACCTTC. Its protein is CATSQGNYGYTF.

The V gene is TRBV12-3 or TRBV12-4, the J gene TRBJ2-1; no definite D call. The CDR3 runs 14 residues. V shed 6 bases and J shed 4 bases, with 13 bases lying between them. This CDR3 reads CASSPPALYNEQFF. CDR3 coding DNA: TGTGCCAGCAGCCCCCCGGCCCTTTACAATGAGCAGTTCTTC.